Below, one T cell receptor (beta chain) is given with its context. Its antigen is unidentified. Using immunoSEQ multiplex PCR, the repertoire was profiled, and TCRdb retains in-frame clones only, with some absent. The table lists some 2 million clones, around 96% of them singletons. The sample originates from a study of shared clonotypes between healthy human individuals. Study information: Used for every donor were three CD4 naive, three CD4 memory, two CD8 naive and one CD8 memory plate. Study findings and constraints: The naive CD4 repertoires of several donors were compared, and around 5.1% of clonotypes were shared. Clonotypes shared by all four donors outscored non-shared clonotypes in generation probability.

Naive CD8 cells lacked CD45RO and underwent positive selection for CCR7, leaving out terminally differentiated effector memory CD45RA+ cells. The V and J ends lost 2 bases and 3 bases respectively, with 11 bases between them. The CDR3 sequence is 15 residues long. In germline, CDR1 is SEHNR, CDR2 FQNEAQ (reference sequence). The TCR originated in a man aged 18 to 29 in good health. The chain couples TRBV7-9 to TRBJ2-1; no clear D gene. The sequencing sample was made of naive CD8+ T cells sorted from blood. CDR3 sequence (DNA): TGTGCCAGCAGCTTACGCGGATGGGACTACAATGAGCAGTTCTTC. As protein: CASSLRGWDYNEQFF.